The T cell receptor beta chain described here comes from a study of blood T cells in healthy people across ages. Study results and limitations: Unsorted PBMCs prevented conclusive naive versus antigen-experienced comparison. Per million T cells, TCR beta diversity dropped roughly linearly as age increased.

This clonotype has more than one count but fewer than ten. The antigen is unknown. Each sample provided at least 5 micrograms of extracted total RNA. The V end lost 4 bases, the J end lost 3 bases, and 13 bases lay between the germline ends. Germline-derived CDR1 and CDR2 are ENHRY and SYGVKD. The CDR3 consists of 15 residues. Primed by a sample-barcoded 5' primer and a J-beta primer mix, a second PCR proceeded for roughly 7 to 11 cycles. From each sample, at least 3 million paired-end reads containing CDR3 were obtained. A single record per CDR3 protein comes from TCRdb applying MiXCR to the 5' RACE reads. This table has around 1,800,000 distinct CDR3 sequences, approximately 40% appearing once.

The sequenced sample was blood. The J gene is TRBJ1-5, the V gene TRBV10-3; D might be TRBD1 (6 bases). This TCR was recovered from a human donor in good health. The CDR3 DNA sequence: TGTGCCATCAGTGCTTCGGACAGTCCCAATCAGCCCCAGCATTTT. Amino acids: CAISASDSPNQPQHF.